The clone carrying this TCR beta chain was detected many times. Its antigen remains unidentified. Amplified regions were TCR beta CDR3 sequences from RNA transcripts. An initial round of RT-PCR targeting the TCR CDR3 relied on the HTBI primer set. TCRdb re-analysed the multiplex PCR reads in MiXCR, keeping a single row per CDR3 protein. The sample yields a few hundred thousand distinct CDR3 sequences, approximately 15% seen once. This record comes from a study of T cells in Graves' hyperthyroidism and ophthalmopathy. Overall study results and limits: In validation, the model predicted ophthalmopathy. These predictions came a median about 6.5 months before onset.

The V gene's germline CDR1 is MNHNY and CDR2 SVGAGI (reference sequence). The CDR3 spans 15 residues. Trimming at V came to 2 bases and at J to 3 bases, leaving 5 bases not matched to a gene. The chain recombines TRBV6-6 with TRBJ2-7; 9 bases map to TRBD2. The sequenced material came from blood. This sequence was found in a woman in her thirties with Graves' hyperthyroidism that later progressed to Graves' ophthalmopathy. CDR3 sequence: CASSYTREGIYEQYF. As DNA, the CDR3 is TGTGCCAGCAGTTACACGCGGGAGGGGATCTACGAGCAGTACTTC.